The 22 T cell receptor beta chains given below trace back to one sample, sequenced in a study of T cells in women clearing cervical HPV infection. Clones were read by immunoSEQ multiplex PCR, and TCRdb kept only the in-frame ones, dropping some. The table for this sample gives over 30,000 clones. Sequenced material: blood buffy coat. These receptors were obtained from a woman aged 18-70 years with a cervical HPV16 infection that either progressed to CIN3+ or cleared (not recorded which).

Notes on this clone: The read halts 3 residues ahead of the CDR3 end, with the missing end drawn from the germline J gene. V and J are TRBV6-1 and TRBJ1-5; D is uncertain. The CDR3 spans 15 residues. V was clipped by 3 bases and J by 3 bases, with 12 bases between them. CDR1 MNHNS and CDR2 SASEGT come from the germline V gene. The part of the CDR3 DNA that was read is TGTGCCAGCAGTGACGTCTTCGAAGCCAATCAGCCC. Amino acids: CASSDVFEANQP. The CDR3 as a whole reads CASSDVFEANQPQHF.

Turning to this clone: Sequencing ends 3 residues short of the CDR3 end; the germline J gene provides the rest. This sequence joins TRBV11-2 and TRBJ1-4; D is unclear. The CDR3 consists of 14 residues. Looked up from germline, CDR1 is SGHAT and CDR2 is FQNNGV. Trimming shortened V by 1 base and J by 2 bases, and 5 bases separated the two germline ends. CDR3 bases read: TGTGCCAGCAGCTTAGGTCGGACTAATGAAAAA. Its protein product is CASSLGRTNEK. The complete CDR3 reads CASSLGRTNEKLFF.

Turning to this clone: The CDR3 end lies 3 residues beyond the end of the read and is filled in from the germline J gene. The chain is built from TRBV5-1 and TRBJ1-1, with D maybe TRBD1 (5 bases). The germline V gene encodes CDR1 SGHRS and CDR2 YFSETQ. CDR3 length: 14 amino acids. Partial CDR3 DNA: TGCGCCAGCAGCTCCGACAGTATAAAGGAGGAA. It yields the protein CASSSDSIKEE. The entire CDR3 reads CASSSDSIKEEAFF.

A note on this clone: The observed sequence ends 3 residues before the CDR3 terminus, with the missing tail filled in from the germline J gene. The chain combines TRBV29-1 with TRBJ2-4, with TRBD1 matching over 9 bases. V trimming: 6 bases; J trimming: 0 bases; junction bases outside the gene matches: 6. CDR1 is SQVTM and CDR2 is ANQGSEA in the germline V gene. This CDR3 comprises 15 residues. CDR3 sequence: CSVGQGPLAKNIQYF. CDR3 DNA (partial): TGCAGCGTGGGACAGGGACCTCTAGCCAAAAACATT.

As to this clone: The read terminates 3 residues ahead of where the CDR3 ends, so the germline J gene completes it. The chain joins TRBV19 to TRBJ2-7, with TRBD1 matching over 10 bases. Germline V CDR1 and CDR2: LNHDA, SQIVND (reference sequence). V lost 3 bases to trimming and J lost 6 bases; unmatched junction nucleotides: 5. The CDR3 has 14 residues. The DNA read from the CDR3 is TGTGCCAGTAGTATCACCAGGGACAGGGGCGAG. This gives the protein CASSITRDRGE. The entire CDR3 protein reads CASSITRDRGEQYF.

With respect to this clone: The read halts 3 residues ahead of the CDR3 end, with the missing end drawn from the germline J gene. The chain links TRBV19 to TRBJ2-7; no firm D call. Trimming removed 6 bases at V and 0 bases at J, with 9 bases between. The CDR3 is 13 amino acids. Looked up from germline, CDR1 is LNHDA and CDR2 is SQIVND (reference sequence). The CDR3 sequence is CASRGADSYEQYF. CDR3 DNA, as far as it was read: TGTGCCAGTAGGGGCGCAGACTCCTACGAG.

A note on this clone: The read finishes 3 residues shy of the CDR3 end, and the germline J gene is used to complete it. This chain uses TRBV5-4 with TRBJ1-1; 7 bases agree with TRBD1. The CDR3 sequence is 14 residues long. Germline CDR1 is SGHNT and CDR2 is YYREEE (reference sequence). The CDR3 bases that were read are TGTGCCAGCAGTTTGACAGGGCGACTAGCCGAA. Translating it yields CASSLTGRLAE. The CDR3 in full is CASSLTGRLAEAFF.

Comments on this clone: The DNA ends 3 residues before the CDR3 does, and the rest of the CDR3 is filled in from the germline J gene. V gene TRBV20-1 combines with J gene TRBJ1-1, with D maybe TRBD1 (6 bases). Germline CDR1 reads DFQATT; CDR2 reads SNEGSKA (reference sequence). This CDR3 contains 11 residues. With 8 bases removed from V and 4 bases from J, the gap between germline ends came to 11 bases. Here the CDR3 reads CSQGYGTEAFF. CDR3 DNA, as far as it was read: TGCAGTCAGGGGTACGGCACTGAA.

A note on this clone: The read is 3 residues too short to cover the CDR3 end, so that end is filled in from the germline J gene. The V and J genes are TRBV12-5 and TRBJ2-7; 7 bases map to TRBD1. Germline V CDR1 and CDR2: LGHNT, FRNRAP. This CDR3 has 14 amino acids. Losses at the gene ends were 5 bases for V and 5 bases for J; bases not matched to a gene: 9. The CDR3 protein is CASGDLTGSNEQYF. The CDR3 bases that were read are TGTGCTAGTGGTGATTTGACAGGGAGCAACGAG.

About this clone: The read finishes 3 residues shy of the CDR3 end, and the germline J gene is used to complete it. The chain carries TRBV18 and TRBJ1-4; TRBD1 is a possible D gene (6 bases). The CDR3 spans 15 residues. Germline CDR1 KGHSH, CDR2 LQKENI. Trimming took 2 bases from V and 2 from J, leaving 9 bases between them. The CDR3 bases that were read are TGTGCCAGCTCACCAGGGGGCAGGACTAATGAAAAA. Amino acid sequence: CASSPGGRTNEK. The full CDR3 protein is CASSPGGRTNEKLFF.

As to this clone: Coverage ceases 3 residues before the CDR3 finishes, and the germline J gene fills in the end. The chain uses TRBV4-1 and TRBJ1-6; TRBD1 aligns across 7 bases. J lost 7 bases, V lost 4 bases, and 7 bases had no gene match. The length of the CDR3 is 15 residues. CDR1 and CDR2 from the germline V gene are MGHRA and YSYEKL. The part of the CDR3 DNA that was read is TGCGCCAGCAGCCTAAGGGACAGTAAAAATTCACCC. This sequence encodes CASSLRDSKNSP. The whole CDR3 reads CASSLRDSKNSPLHF.

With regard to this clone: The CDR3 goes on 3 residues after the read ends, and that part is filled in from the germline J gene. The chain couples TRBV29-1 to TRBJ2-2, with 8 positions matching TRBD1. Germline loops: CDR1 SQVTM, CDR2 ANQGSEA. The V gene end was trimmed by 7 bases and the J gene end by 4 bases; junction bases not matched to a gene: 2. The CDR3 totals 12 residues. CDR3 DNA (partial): TGCAGCGGAGACAGGGGCACCGGGGAG. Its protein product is CSGDRGTGE. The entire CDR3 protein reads CSGDRGTGELFF.

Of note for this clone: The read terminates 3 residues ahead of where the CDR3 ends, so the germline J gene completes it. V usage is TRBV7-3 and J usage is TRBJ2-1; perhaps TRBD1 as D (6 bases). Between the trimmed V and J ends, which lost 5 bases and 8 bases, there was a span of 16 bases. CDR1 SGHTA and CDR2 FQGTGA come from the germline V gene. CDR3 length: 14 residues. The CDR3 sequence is CASSLVTGTHEQFF. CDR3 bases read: TGTGCCAGCAGCCTGGTTACAGGGACCCATGAG. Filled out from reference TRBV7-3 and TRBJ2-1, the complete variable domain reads GAGVSQTPSNKVTEKGKYVELRCDPISGHTALYWYRQSLGQGPEFLIYFQGTGAADDSGLPNDRFFAVRPEGSVSTLKIQRTERGDSAVYLCASSLVTGTHEQFFGPGTRLTVL.

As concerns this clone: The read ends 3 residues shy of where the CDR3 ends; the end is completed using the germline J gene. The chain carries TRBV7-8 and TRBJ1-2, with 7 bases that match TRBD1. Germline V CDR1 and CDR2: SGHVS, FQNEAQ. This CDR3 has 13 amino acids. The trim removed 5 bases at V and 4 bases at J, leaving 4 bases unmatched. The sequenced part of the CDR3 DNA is TGTGCCAGCAGCCGCGGGGACAGCTATGGC. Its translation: CASSRGDSYG. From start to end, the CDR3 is CASSRGDSYGYTF.

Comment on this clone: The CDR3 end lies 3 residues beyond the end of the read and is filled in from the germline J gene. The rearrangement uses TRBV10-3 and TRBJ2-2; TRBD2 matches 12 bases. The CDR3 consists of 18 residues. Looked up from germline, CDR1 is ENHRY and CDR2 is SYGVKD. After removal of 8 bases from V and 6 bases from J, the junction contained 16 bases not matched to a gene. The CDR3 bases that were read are TGTGCCATCTATGGAGGACTAGCGGGGCGAAAGGGGGCCGGGGAG. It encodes CAIYGGLAGRKGAGE. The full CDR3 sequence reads CAIYGGLAGRKGAGELFF.

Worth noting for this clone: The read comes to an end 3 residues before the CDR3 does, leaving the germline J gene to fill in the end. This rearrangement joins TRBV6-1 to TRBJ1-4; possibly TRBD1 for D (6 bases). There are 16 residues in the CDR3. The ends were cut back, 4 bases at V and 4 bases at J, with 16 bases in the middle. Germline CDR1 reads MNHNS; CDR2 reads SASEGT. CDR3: CASSARTVSYNEKLFF. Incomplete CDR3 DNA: TGTGCCAGCAGTGCCAGGACAGTGAGCTATAATGAAAAA.

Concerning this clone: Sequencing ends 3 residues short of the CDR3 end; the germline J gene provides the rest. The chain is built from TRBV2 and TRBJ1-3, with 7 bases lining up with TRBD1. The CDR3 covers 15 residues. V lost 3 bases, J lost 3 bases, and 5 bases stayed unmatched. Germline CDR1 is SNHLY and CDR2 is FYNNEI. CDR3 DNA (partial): TGTGCCAGCAGTGACAGGGGGGCAGTTGGAAACACC. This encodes CASSDRGAVGNT. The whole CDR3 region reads CASSDRGAVGNTIYF. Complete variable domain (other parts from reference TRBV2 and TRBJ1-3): EPEVTQTPSHQVTQMGQEVILRCVPISNHLYFYWYRQILGQKVEFLVSFYNNEISEKSEIFDDQFSVERPDGSNFTLKIRSTKLEDSAMYFCASSDRGAVGNTIYFGEGSWLTVV.

CDR3 loop: CASSLEAGDTGELFF. The sequenced part of the CDR3 DNA is TGCGCCAGCAGCTTGGAAGCGGGGGACACCGGGGAG. The rearrangement joins TRBV5-1 to TRBJ2-2, with 8 bases matching TRBD2. The CDR3 end falls 3 residues outside the read, so it is completed with the germline J gene. With V trimmed by 0 bases and J by 3 bases, 1 base remained unmatched. The CDR3 loop spans 15 amino acids. Germline V gene sequence: CDR1 SGHRS, CDR2 YFSETQ.

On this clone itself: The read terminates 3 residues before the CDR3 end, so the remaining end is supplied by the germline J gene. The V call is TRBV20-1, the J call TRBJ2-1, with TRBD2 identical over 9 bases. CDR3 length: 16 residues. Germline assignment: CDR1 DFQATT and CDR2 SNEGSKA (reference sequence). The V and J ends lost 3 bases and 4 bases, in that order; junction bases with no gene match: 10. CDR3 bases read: TGCAGTGCTAGCCTCTTGCGGGGGGGCCGATACAATGAG. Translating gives CSASLLRGGRYNE. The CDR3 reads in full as CSASLLRGGRYNEQFF.

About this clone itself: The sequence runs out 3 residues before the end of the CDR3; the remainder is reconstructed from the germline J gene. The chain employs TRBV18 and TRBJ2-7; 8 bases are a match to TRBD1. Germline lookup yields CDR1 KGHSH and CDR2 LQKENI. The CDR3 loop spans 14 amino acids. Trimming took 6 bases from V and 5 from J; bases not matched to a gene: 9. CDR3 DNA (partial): TGTGCCAGCTCCGTGGACAGGGCTGTAAACGAG. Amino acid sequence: CASSVDRAVNE. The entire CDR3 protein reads CASSVDRAVNEQYF.

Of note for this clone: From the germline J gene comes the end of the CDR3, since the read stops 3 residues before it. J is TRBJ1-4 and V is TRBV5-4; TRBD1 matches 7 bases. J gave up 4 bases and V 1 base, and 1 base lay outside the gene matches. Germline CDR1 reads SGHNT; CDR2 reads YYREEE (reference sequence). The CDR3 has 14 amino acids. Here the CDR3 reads CASSLTGDNEKLFF. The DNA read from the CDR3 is TGTGCCAGCAGCTTGACAGGGGATAATGAAAAA. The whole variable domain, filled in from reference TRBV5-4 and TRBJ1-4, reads ETGVTQSPTHLIKTRGQQVTLRCSSQSGHNTVSWYQQALGQGPQFIFQYYREEENGRGNFPPRFSGLQFPNYSSELNVNALELDDSALYLCASSLTGDNEKLFFGSGTQLSVL.

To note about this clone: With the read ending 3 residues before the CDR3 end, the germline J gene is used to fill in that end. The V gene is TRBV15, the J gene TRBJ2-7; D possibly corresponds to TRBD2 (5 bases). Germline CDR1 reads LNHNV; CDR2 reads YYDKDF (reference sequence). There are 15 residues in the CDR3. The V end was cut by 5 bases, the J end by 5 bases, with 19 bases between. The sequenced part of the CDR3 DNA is TGTGCCACCAGCGGCCCACGAGGGCCTCTCGACGAG. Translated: CATSGPRGPLDE. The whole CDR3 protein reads CATSGPRGPLDEQYF.